These 17 T cell receptor beta chains came from one sample sequenced in a study of cytomegalovirus exposure and HLA in healthy donors. Primers included in the PCR were 60 Vbeta and 13 Jbeta primers. Sequenced by immunoSEQ multiplex PCR; TCRdb stores in-frame clones only, minus some. The table lists around 150,000 clones, approximately 78% of them singletons, with over 1.1% in the top ten. Material for sequencing was PBMCs. These receptors all stem from a male donor in good health and CMV-seronegative.

The chain recombines TRBV5-1 with TRBJ2-7, with 8 bases fitting TRBD2. V trimming: 0 bases; J trimming: 3 bases; junction bases outside the gene matches: 5. Per the germline V gene, CDR1 is SGHRS and CDR2 is YFSETQ. The CDR3 totals 15 residues. CDR3 amino acids: CASSLEISGNYEQYF. For the CDR3, the DNA is TGCGCCAGCAGCTTGGAGATTAGCGGGAACTACGAGCAGTACTTC. Complete variable domain (other parts from reference TRBV5-1 and TRBJ2-7): KAGVTQTPRYLIKTRGQQVTLSCSPISGHRSVSWYQQTPGQGLQFLFEYFSETQRNKGNFPGRFSGRQFSNSRSEMNVSTLELGDSALYLCASSLEISGNYEQYFGPGTRLTVT.

The chain is built from TRBV27 and TRBJ2-5, with 7 bases aligning to TRBD1. J gave up 3 bases and V 4 bases, and 5 bases lay outside the gene matches. The CDR3 totals 14 residues. From germline, CDR1 is MNHEY and CDR2 SMNVEV (reference sequence). In nucleotides, the CDR3 is TGTGCCAGCAGTTCCGGGACAGTAAAAGAGACCCAGTACTTC. Residues: CASSSGTVKETQYF.

This rearrangement joins TRBV27 to TRBJ2-7; 9 bases align to TRBD1. Trimming at V came to 3 bases and at J to 4 bases, leaving 4 bases not matched to a gene. Germline values: CDR1 MNHEY, CDR2 SMNVEV (reference sequence). CDR3 size: 14 residues. CDR3 nucleotide sequence: TGTGCCAGCAGTTTCGCGACAGGGGGGTACGAGCAGTACTTC. This codes for CASSFATGGYEQYF.

This clone has more than one count but fewer than ten. The chain carries TRBV6-1 and TRBJ1-2, with 9 bases fitting TRBD1. V shed 2 bases, J shed 4 bases, and the junction held 2 bases outside the gene matches. Per germline, CDR1 MNHNS and CDR2 SASEGT. The CDR3 extends over 14 amino acids. In DNA, the CDR3 is TGTGCCAGCAGTGAACCGACAGGGGGCTATGGCTACACCTTC. This translates into CASSEPTGGYGYTF.

This clone has just a few counts. The genes are TRBV28 and TRBJ1-3, with 9 bases aligning to TRBD1. CDR1 and CDR2 from the germline V gene are MDHEN and SYDVKM. CDR3 length: 16 amino acids. V was clipped by 8 bases and J by 3 bases; unmatched bases: 11. This chain's CDR3 is CASCQVGQGSGNTIYF. The DNA of the CDR3 is TGTGCCAGCTGCCAAGTCGGACAGGGGAGTGGAAACACCATATATTTT.

The V gene is TRBV30, the J gene TRBJ1-3; 7 bases map to TRBD1. This CDR3 region has 16 residues. V shed 5 bases and J 4 bases; nucleotides not matched to a gene: 14. Looked up from germline, CDR1 is GTSNPN and CDR2 is SVGIG (reference sequence). CDR3 residues: CAWGPTLRTGGNTIYF. CDR3 coding DNA: TGTGCCTGGGGCCCGACCCTAAGGACAGGAGGAAACACCATATATTTT.

This chain uses TRBV6-5 with TRBJ2-1; 11 bases line up with TRBD2. Per the germline V gene, CDR1 is MNHEY and CDR2 is SVGAGI. The CDR3 extends over 15 amino acids. J gave up 6 bases and V 6 bases, and 7 bases lay outside the gene matches. CDR3 in DNA: TGTGCCAGCAGGAATAGGGGACTAGCGGTCAATGAGCAGTTCTTC. This translates into CASRNRGLAVNEQFF.

A remark on this clone: Additional DNA sequences in this sample encode the identical CDR3. The genes are TRBV10-1 and TRBJ1-5; possible D gene TRBD1, 5 bases. V was shortened by 5 bases and J by 5 bases, with 13 bases between the two germline ends. This CDR3 comprises 14 residues. The germline V gene has CDR1 WNHNN and CDR2 SYGVQD (reference sequence). The chain's CDR3 is CASSSGQGDQPQHF. DNA for the CDR3: TGCGCCAGCAGTTCCGGGCAGGGCGATCAGCCCCAGCATTTT.

This clone was seen just once. The genes are TRBV9 and TRBJ2-1, with D unresolved. The CDR3 sequence is 15 residues long. V was cut by 6 bases and J by 0 bases, with 13 bases left in between. Germline V lookup: CDR1 SGDLS, CDR2 YYNGEE. As DNA, the CDR3 is TGTGCCAGCACTTCGAGCGCCAGCTCCTACAATGAGCAGTTCTTC. It yields the protein CASTSSASSYNEQFF.

V and J are TRBV6-1 and TRBJ2-3; TRBD2 matches at 11 bases. The V gene's germline CDR1 is MNHNS and CDR2 SASEGT. This CDR3 contains 14 residues. V lost 7 bases, J lost 3 bases, and 3 bases stayed unmatched. In nucleotides, the CDR3 is TGTGCCAGCATCAGACTAGCGGGGACAGATACGCAGTATTTT. Translating gives CASIRLAGTDTQYF.

The chain carries TRBV6-1 and TRBJ2-7, with D maybe TRBD1 (5 bases). Trimming left V 3 bases short and J 0 bases short, with 9 bases between. The CDR3 is 14 residues long. Germline values: CDR1 MNHNS, CDR2 SASEGT. This CDR3 reads CASSEWTNSYEQYF. CDR3 DNA: TGTGCCAGCAGTGAGTGGACAAACTCCTACGAGCAGTACTTC.

CDR3 coding DNA: TGTGCCAGCAGCTTGGCGAGGGCCAACGGAGACTACACCTTC. It translates to CASSLARANGDYTF. The chain links TRBV5-4 to TRBJ1-2, with no clear D. This CDR3 has 14 residues. Trimming left V 0 bases short and J 10 bases short, with 16 bases between. From germline, CDR1 is SGHNT and CDR2 YYREEE (reference sequence).

The rearrangement uses TRBV7-9 and TRBJ1-4, with D possibly being TRBD1 (5 bases). V was pared by 4 bases and J by 2 bases, with 17 bases between. Germline CDR1 SEHNR, CDR2 FQNEAQ (reference sequence). The CDR3 has 17 amino acids. CDR3 sequence (DNA): TGTGCCAGCAGCTCAACACAAACAGGAAAGACTAATGAAAAACTGTTTTTT. Encoded protein: CASSSTQTGKTNEKLFF.

V is TRBV4-2 and J is TRBJ2-3; 14 bases line up with TRBD2. The germline gives CDR1 LGHNA, CDR2 YNFKEQ. The J segment lost 6 bases and the V segment lost 4 bases, leaving 3 bases of the junction unmatched. The CDR3 runs 15 residues. CDR3 protein: CASSRLAGGGDTQYF. CDR3 sequence (DNA): TGTGCCAGCAGCCGACTAGCGGGAGGGGGGGATACGCAGTATTTT.

The chain is built from TRBV6-1 and TRBJ2-4; tentative D call: TRBD1 (6 bases). This CDR3 region has 14 residues. CDR1 is MNHNS, CDR2 SASEGT, per germline. The germline V and J ends were trimmed by 9 bases and 8 bases, with 20 bases remaining between them. The CDR3 loop is CASKVTGRGDIQYF. Here the CDR3 DNA reads TGTGCCAGTAAAGTCACAGGGAGAGGAGACATTCAGTACTTC.

The chain combines TRBV4-1 with TRBJ2-1, with 12 bases fitting TRBD2. Germline V gives CDR1 MGHRA, CDR2 YSYEKL. The CDR3 consists of 20 residues. The J segment lost 5 bases and the V segment lost 3 bases, leaving 17 bases of the junction unmatched. The DNA for the CDR3 is TGCGCCAGCAGCCATCCGGGACAGTTGGTTACTAGCGGGAGGAACAATGAGCAGTTCTTC. Its translation is CASSHPGQLVTSGRNNEQFF.

This clone turned up a few times. The chain links TRBV5-4 to TRBJ2-7, with D uncertain. The CDR3 consists of 13 residues. Germline assignment: CDR1 SGHNT and CDR2 YYREEE (reference sequence). Trimming took off 4 bases at V and 7 bases at J, with 15 bases between the two ends. CDR3 nucleotides: TGTGCCAGCAGCATTGAATCTCTCAGTGAGCAGTACTTC. This encodes CASSIESLSEQYF.